This T cell receptor (beta chain) was documented in a study of regulatory T cells in long-lasting Graves disease. Notes on the study in general: TRBV28 was favored in persistent disease, as were TRBJ1-2 and TRBJ2-5.

Deletions cut 3 bases from V and 1 base from J, with 13 bases between. The germline CDR1 and CDR2 sequences are SGHRS and YFSETQ. The CDR3 contains 15 residues. This clonotype has a count of ten or more. Its antigen remains unidentified. CDR3 regions were amplified by Arm-PCR using iRepertoire HTBI primers to build TCR beta libraries. From the multiplex PCR reads, TCRdb called clonotypes with MiXCR, one entry per CDR3 protein. The table records roughly 420,000 distinct CDR3 sequences, roughly 15% of them present only once. Time point indicated: newly diagnosed GD, antithyroid drugs for less than 3 months. Extracted RNA from PBMCs served as the source of the TCR library. The same sample was also studied in work on T cells in Graves' hyperthyroidism and ophthalmopathy.

This sequence joins TRBV5-1 and TRBJ1-1; D might be TRBD1 (5 bases). The specimen comprised peripheral blood mononuclear cells (PBMCs), sampled at new diagnosis, from a patient treated with antithyroid drugs. This receptor was taken from a woman aged 30 to 39 with Graves disease. This chain's CDR3 is CASSSGAGPNTEAFF. The CDR3 nucleotides read TGCGCCAGCAGCTCCGGGGCAGGTCCGAACACTGAAGCTTTCTTT.